Listed below are T cell receptor beta chains from one sample, sequenced in a study of CD8+CD57+ T cells in acquired aplastic anemia. TCRdb independently ran MiXCR on the reads; one entry per CDR3 protein. The sample consists of 100,000 to 150,000 distinct CDR3 sequences, 48% of them appearing once. Sequencing used sorted CD4+, CD8+, or CD8+CD57+ T cells (not recorded which) from PBMCs. All receptors come from a human donor in good health, serving as a control. Both conserved end residues are part of each CDR3. D genes are given only for firm matches. Size values are once, few and many counts, or a class for expanded clones, and some rows have none.

size	V	D	J	CDR3	DNA
many	TRBV7-9	NA	TRBJ1-1	CASSPIPSEAFF	TGTGCCAGCAGCCCAATCCCATCTGAAGCTTTCTTT
NA	TRBV29-1	NA	TRBJ2-1	CSVVPGTYNEQFF	TGCAGCGTTGTTCCGGGGACCTACAATGAGCAGTTCTTC
NA	TRBV13	TRBD1	TRBJ2-7	CASSVRTGTYEQYF	TGTGCCAGCAGCGTCCGGACAGGGACCTACGAGCAGTACTTC
NA	TRBV24-1	TRBD2	TRBJ2-3	CATSDAGRDGTDTQYF	TGTGCCACCAGTGATGCGGGGAGGGATGGCACAGATACGCAGTATTTT
NA	TRBV5-1	TRBD1	TRBJ2-7	CASSGDGQGYEQYF	TGCGCCAGCAGCGGGGATGGACAGGGTTACGAGCAGTACTTC
NA	TRBV29-1	TRBD2	TRBJ2-1	CSVEGSIAGGSYNEQFF	TGCAGCGTTGAAGGTTCGATAGCGGGGGGATCCTACAATGAGCAGTTCTTC
NA	TRBV10-2	NA	TRBJ2-7	CASSQVTSSYEQYF	TGCGCCAGCAGCCAAGTCACCAGCTCCTACGAGCAGTACTTC
NA	TRBV7-7	NA	TRBJ1-6	CASSPSRYSPLHF	TGTGCCAGCAGCCCCAGTCGTTATTCACCCCTCCACTTT
few	TRBV25-1	TRBD2	TRBJ2-5	CASSSTSEETQYF	TGTGCCAGCAGTTCGACTAGCGAAGAGACCCAGTACTTC
many	TRBV6-2/TRBV6-3	NA	TRBJ1-3	CASSLPSSGNTIYF	TGTGCCAGCAGTTTGCCCTCCTCTGGAAACACCATATATTTT
NA	TRBV2	TRBD2	TRBJ2-1	CASRAGAGAPSEQFF	TGTGCCAGCAGAGCAGGTGCGGGAGCCCCAAGTGAGCAGTTCTTC
many	TRBV2	NA	TRBJ2-7	CASSERGPYEQYF	TGTGCCAGCAGTGAACGGGGTCCCTACGAGCAGTACTTC
few	TRBV10-3	NA	TRBJ2-7	CASKQGINEQYF	TGTGCCTCAAAGCAGGGGATCAACGAGCAGTACTTC
NA	TRBV6-2/TRBV6-3	NA	TRBJ1-1	CASSYELSVTNTEAFF	TGTGCCAGCAGTTACGAACTTAGCGTTACGAACACTGAAGCTTTCTTT
many	TRBV7-8	NA	TRBJ2-7	CASSFKVLPYEQYF	TGTGCCAGCAGCTTTAAGGTCTTACCCTACGAGCAGTACTTC
NA	TRBV25-1	NA	TRBJ2-2	CASSEGRRNTGELFF	TGTGCCAGCAGTGAAGGCAGAAGGAACACCGGGGAGCTGTTTTTT